This T cell receptor (beta chain) was captured in a study of cytomegalovirus exposure and HLA in healthy donors. Background on the study: A preliminary data release comprised roughly 85 million unique TCRs obtained from HLA-typed donors. For the roughly 400 genotyped donors, more than 65% fell within the Caucasian-associated ancestry cluster.

Study results and caveats: A link between a missense DCLRE1C variant and TCR beta V- and J-gene trimming emerged from a later analysis. Most TCR sequences were rare, but some public TCRs occurred in many donors.

This clone was seen a handful of times. Its antigen is currently unknown. The sample has other DNA sequences that encode this CDR3 too. The CDR3 sequence is 13 residues long. Germline trimming cut 5 bases from V and 2 bases from J; bases unmatched to any gene: 4. The germline V gene has CDR1 GTSNPN and CDR2 SVGIG (reference sequence). Amplification used 60 Vbeta primers and 13 Jbeta primers. Clones were read by immunoSEQ multiplex PCR, and TCRdb kept only the in-frame ones, dropping some. Of about 140,000 clones listed, over 70% are singletons. This TCR was sampled from a male donor in good health and CMV-seronegative. The chain is built from TRBV30 and TRBJ1-2, with 8 bases fitting TRBD1. Sequenced input: PBMCs. CDR3 residues: CAWYRGGNYGYTF. The DNA for the CDR3 is TGTGCCTGGTACAGGGGGGGAAACTATGGCTACACCTTC.